This TCR beta chain was obtained from a study of graft-versus-host responses after intestinal transplantation (dated by TCRdb to the early 2020s). At the level of the whole study: The transplants that recipients received were multivisceral, liver-intestinal, or isolated intestinal. All recipients received anti-thymocyte globulin induction followed by maintenance tacrolimus and steroids for about three years. Bulk TCR-beta CDR3 sequencing was used to track graft-versus-host and host-versus-graft alloreactive T cell clones in the graft, circulation and bone marrow after intestinal transplantation. To identify alloreactive clones, pre-transplant mixed lymphocyte reaction products were sequenced and then compared with unstimulated pre-transplant donor and recipient T cells. A cohort of about 25 intestinal transplant recipients, including one retransplant, was enrolled, and a few patients lacking pretransplant specimens were excluded. A peak of at least 4% donor T cells among recipient peripheral blood mononuclear cells was the definition used for donor T cell macrochimerism. Rather than going through the commercial service, samples from three later patients were sequenced in-house on an Illumina MiSeq and processed with MiXCR.

On this clone: The specificity of this receptor is unknown. The sample holds no much larger clone one base away, and base qualities are not on file.

General study outcomes and caveats: Conclusions were limited by the relatively low number and heterogeneity of intestinal transplant patients. Peak levels of circulating GvH clones were associated with declines in HvG clones early after transplant. In the allografts of patients with donor T cell macrochimerism, GvH to HvG T cell clonal ratios were high. GvH clones were detected in recipient bone marrow, and some of these GvH clones were observed earlier in ileal mucosa or blood, consistent with an intestinal mucosal origin.

Compared with germline, V lacks 0 bases and J lacks 8 bases; bases without a gene match: 5. The CDR3 has 15 amino acids, counting the end cysteine and phenylalanine. The DNA shown is the 45-base CDR3, in frame from base 1. The germline V gene (reference sequence) gives CDR1 as SEHNR and CDR2 as FQNEAQ. The time point label corresponds to: cells obtained before transplantation from donor or recipient. CD3+CD4+ and CD3+CD8+ populations were FACS-sorted from unstimulated pre-transplant donor and recipient cells taken from spleen or lymph nodes. Libraries came from the immunoSEQ multiplex PCR assay. In most patients, genomic DNA was isolated using the Qiagen DNeasy Blood and Tissue Kit and sent frozen to Adaptive Biotechnologies for TCR sequencing. For most patients, high-throughput TCR-beta CDR3 sequencing of genomic DNA was performed by Adaptive Biotechnologies. On the study's bioinformatics: TCR sequencing data were retrieved from Adaptive's ImmunoSEQ software for around 20 patients, whereas three other patients were processed with MiXCR and VDJtools. To correct CD4 versus CD8 sorting errors, any sequence found in both subsets at a frequency ratio below 5:1 was removed. CDR3 nucleotide sequences shared between donor and recipient were removed because the origin of such sequences could not be assigned. To count as alloreactive, a clone needed at least 2-fold expansion over unstimulated cells and a minimum CFSE-low frequency of 0.002% (template counts) or 0.001% (read counts). A clone was considered mappable if detected in the sequenced pre-transplant spleen, lymph node, or MLR CFSE-low populations of the donor or recipient. Cumulative frequency of alloreactive clones was calculated as a percentage of all sequences weighted by copy number. Drawn from immuneACCESS, this table holds only the in-frame rearrangements with V and J called that TCRdb kept. Clones are partly lost; checked studies trace under half to an unresolved V gene and leave the rest unexplained. The DNA gave D and trimming, while V, J and clone size come from that table. The sample data list about 41,000 clones, and about 95% of these were observed just once. About 0.54% of the sample rests with the top ten.

This sample comprised unstimulated CD8+ T cells sorted from spleen or lymph node cells, obtained before transplant. This clonotype was obtained from a human donor who was the organ donor for an intestinal transplant. The rearrangement joined TRBV7-9 to TRBJ2-4; 9 junctional bases match TRBD2. Here the CDR3 is given as CASSLALAGEDIQYF. The base sequence is TGTGCCAGCAGCTTAGCTTTAGCGGGGGAGGACATTCAGTACTTC.